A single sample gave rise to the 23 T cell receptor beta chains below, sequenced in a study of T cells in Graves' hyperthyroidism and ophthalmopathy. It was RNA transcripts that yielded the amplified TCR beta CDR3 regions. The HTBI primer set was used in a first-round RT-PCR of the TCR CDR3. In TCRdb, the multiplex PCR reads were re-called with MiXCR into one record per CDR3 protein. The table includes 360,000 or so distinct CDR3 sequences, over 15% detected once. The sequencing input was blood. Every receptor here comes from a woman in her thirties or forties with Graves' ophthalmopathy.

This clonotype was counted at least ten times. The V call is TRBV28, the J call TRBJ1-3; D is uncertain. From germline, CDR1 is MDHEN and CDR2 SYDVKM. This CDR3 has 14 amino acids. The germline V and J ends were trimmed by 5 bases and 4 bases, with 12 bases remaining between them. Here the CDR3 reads CASSMGAPGNTIYF. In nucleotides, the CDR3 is TGTGCCAGCAGTATGGGTGCTCCAGGAAACACCATATATTTT.

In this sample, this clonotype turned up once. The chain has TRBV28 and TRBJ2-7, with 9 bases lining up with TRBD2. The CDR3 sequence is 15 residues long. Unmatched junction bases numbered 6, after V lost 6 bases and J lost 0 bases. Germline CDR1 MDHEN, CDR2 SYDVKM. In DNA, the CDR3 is TGTGCCAGCAGCCCGGGACTAGCCCTCTCCTACGAGCAGTACTTC. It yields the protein CASSPGLALSYEQYF. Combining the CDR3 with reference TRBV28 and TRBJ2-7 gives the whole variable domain DVKVTQSSRYLVKRTGEKVFLECVQDMDHENMFWYRQDPGLGLRLIYFSYDVKMKEKGDIPEGYSVSREKKERFSLILESASTNQTSMYLCASSPGLALSYEQYFGPGTRLTVT.

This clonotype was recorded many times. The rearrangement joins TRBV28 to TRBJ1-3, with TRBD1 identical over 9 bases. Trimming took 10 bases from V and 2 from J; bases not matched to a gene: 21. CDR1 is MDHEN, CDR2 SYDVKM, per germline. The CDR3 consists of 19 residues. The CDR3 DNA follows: TGTGCCACCCACTCCCTTTACGACAGGGGGATCAAGGCTGGAAACACCATATATTTT. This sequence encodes CATHSLYDRGIKAGNTIYF.

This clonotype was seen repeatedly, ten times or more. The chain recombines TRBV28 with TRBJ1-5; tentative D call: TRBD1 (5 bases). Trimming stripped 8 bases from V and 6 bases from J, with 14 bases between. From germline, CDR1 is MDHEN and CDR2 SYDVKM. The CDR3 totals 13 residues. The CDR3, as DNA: TGTGCCAGCGCTAACGGCGGGGGTCAGCCCCAGCATTTT. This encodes CASANGGGQPQHF.

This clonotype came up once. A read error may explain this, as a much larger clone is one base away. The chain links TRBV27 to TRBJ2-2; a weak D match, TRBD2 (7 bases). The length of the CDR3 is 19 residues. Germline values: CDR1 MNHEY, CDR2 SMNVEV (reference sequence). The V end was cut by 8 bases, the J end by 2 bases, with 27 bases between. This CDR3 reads CASPPWGGAGQLNTGELFF. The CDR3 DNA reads TGTGCCAGCCCTCCGTGGGGGGGGGCCGGGCAATTAAACACCGGGGAGCTGTTTTTT.

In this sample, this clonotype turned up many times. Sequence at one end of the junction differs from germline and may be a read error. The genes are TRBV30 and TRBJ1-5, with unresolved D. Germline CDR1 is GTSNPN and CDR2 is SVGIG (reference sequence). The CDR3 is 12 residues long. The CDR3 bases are TGTGCCGGGAGTAGGAGCAATCAGCCCCAGCATTTT. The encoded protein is CAGSRSNQPQHF.

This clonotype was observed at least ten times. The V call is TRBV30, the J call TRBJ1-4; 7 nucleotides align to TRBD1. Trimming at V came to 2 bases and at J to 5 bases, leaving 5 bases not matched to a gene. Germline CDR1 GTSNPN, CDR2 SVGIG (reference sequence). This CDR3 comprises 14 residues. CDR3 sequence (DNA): TGTGCCTGGAGTTCGTTACAGGGGAATGAAAAACTGTTTTTT. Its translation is CAWSSLQGNEKLFF.

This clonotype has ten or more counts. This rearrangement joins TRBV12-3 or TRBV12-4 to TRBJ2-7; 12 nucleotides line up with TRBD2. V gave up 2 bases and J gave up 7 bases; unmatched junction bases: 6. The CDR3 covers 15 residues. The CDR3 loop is CASSLLLAGGDEQYF. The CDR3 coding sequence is TGTGCCAGCAGTTTATTGCTAGCGGGAGGGGATGAGCAGTACTTC.

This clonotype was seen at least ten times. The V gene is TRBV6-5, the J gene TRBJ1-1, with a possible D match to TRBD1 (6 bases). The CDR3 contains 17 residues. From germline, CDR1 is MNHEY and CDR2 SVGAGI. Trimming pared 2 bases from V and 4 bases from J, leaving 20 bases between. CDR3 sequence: CASSYTRLGARGTEAFF. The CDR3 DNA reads TGTGCCAGCAGTTACACCCGCCTGGGGGCTCGAGGCACTGAAGCTTTCTTT.

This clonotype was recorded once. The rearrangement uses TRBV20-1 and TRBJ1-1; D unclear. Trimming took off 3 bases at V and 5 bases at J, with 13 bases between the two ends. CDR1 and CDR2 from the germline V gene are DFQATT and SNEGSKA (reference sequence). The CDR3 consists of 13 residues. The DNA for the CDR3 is TGCAGTGCTAGGAGGAGTTTGGGGACTGAAGCTTTCTTT. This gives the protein CSARRSLGTEAFF.

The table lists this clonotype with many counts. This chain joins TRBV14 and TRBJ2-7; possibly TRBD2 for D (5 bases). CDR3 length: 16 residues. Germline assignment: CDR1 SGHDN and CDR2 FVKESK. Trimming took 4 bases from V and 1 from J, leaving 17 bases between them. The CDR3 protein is CASSPIHGGGSYEQYF. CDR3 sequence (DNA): TGTGCCAGCAGCCCGATACACGGAGGCGGGTCCTACGAGCAGTACTTC.

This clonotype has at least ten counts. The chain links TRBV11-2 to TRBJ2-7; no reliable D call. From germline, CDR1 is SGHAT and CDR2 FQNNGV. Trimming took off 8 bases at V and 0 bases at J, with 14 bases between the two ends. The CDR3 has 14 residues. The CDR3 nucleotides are TGTGCCAGCTCCAACATAGAGAGCTCCTACGAGCAGTACTTC. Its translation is CASSNIESSYEQYF.

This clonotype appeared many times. The CDR3 nucleotides are TGCAGTGCTAGAGTGACAGACTATGAAGCTTTCTTT. Amino acids: CSARVTDYEAFF. The V call is TRBV20-1, the J call TRBJ1-1; D perhaps matches TRBD1 (5 bases). The V gene's germline CDR1 is DFQATT and CDR2 SNEGSKA (reference sequence). V shed 1 base and J shed 7 bases, with 10 bases lying between them. The CDR3 loop spans 12 amino acids.

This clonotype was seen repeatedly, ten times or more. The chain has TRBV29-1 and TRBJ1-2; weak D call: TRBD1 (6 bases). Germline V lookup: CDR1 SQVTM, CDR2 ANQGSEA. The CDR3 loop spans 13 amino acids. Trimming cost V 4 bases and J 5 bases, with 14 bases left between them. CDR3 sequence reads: CSVGGSRGYGYTF. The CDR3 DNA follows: TGCAGCGTTGGGGGGAGCAGGGGATATGGCTACACCTTC.

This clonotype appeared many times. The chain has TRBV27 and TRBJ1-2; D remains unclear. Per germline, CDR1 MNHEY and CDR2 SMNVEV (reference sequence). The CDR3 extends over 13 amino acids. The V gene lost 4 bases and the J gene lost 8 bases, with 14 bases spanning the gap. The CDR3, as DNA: TGTGCCAGCAGTTACGGACCCCTCGGGGGCTACACCTTC. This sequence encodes CASSYGPLGGYTF.

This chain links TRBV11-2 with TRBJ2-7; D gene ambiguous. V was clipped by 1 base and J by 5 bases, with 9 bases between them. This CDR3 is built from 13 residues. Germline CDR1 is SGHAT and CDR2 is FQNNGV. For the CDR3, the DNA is TGTGCCAGCAGCTTAGGTAGGACCCACGAGCAGTACTTC. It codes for CASSLGRTHEQYF.

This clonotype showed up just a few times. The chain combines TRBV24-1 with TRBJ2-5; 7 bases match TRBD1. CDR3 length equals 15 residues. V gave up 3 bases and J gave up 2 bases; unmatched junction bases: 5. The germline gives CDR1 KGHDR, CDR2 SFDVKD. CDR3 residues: CATSDGDSRQETQYF. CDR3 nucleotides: TGTGCCACCAGTGATGGGGACAGTCGGCAAGAGACCCAGTACTTC.

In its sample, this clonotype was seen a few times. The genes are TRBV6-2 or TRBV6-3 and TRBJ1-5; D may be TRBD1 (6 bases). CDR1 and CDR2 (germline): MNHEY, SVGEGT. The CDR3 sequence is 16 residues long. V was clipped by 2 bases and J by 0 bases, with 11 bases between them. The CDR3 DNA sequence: TGTGCCAGCAGTTACGTCCAGGGGCATAGCAATCAGCCCCAGCATTTT. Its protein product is CASSYVQGHSNQPQHF.

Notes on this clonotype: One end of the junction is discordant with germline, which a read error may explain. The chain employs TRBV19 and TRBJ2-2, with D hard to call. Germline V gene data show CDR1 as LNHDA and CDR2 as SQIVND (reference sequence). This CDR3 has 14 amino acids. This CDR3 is CASSLDTPTGELFF. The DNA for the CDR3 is TGTGCCAGTAGTCTAGATACCCCCACCGGGGAGCTGTTTTTT.

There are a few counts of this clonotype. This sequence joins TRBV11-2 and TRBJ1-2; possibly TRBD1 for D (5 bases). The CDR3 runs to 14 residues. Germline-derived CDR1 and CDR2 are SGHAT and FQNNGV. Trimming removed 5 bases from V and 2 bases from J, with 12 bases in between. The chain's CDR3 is CASSADSANYGYTF. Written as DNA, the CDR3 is TGTGCCAGCAGCGCTGACAGCGCAAACTATGGCTACACCTTC.

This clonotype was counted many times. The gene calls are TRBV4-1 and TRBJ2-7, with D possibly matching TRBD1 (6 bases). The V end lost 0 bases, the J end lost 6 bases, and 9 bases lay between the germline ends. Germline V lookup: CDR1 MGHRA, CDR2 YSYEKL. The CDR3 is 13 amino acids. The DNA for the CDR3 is TGCGCCAGCAGCCAAGAAGGGGGATCCGAGCAGTACTTC. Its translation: CASSQEGGSEQYF.

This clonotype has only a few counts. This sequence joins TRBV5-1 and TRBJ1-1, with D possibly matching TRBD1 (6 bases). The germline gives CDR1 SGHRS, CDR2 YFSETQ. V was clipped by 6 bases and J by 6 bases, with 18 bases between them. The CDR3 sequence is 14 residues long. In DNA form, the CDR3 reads TGCGCCAGCACAAGAGGGGGTCCTGGCCCTGAAGCTTTCTTT. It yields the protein CASTRGGPGPEAFF.

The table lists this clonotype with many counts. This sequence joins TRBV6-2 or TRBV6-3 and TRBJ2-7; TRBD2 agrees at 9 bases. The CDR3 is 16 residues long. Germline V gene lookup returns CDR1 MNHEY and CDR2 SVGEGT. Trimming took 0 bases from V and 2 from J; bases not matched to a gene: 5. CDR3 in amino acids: CASSYSVTSGPYEQYF. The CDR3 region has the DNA TGTGCCAGCAGTTACTCGGTGACTAGCGGTCCCTACGAGCAGTACTTC.